Presented here are 17 T cell receptor beta chains from one specimen sequenced in a study of blood T cell repertoires in COVID-19. Measured with immunoSEQ multiplex PCR; TCRdb has only the in-frame clones, and not every one. The table shows over 150,000 clones, with about 86% occurring only once. Specimen: peripheral blood. These receptors all come from a man over 45 with active or convalescent COVID-19.

This chain connects TRBV9 to TRBJ2-7; 8 bases are shared with TRBD2. Germline V gene sequence: CDR1 SGDLS, CDR2 YYNGEE. V lost 3 bases to trimming and J lost 2 bases; unmatched junction nucleotides: 7. The CDR3 length is 15 residues. CDR3 nucleotides: TGTGCCAGCAGCGCCGCCAGCGGGAGAACCTACGAGCAGTACTTC. Its translation is CASSAASGRTYEQYF.

The chain links TRBV18 to TRBJ1-5, with 12 nucleotides matching TRBD1. In germline, CDR1 is KGHSH, CDR2 LQKENI. This CDR3 is built from 15 residues. Losses at the gene ends were 6 bases for V and 1 base for J; bases not matched to a gene: 1. In DNA, the CDR3 is TGTGCCAGCTCTGGGACAGGGGGCAGCAATCAGCCCCAGCATTTT. Translated, it gives CASSGTGGSNQPQHF.

The V call is TRBV10-2, the J call TRBJ2-3, with TRBD2 identical over 13 bases. Germline V CDR1 and CDR2: WSHSY, SAAADI. The CDR3 loop spans 20 amino acids. The ends lost 4 bases at V and 2 bases at J; junction bases unmatched: 15. Written as DNA, the CDR3 is TGCGCCAGCAGTGGGTCCGTGACTAGCGGGGGGCACACAATCACAGATACGCAGTATTTT. It translates to CASSGSVTSGGHTITDTQYF.

This chain uses TRBV3-1 (or the pseudogene TRBV3-2) with TRBJ2-2; D remains unclear. Looked up from germline, CDR1 is LGHDT and CDR2 is YNNKEL (reference sequence). Trimming took off 1 base at V and 6 bases at J, with 6 bases between the two ends. This CDR3 has 13 amino acids. The CDR3 protein is CASSQVAPGELFF. In DNA form, the CDR3 reads TGTGCCAGCAGCCAAGTAGCCCCCGGGGAGCTGTTTTTT.

The V and J genes are TRBV5-5 and TRBJ2-5, with 8 nucleotides matching TRBD2. Trimming took 5 bases from V and 9 from J; bases not matched to a gene: 9. CDR1 SGHKS and CDR2 YYEKEE come from the germline V gene (reference sequence). The CDR3 has 13 amino acids. CDR3 sequence reads: CASSTGTSSAQYF. The CDR3 DNA reads TGTGCCAGCAGTACCGGGACTAGTTCTGCCCAGTACTTC.

The CDR3 nucleotides are TGTGCCAGCTCACCGGACAGGGGGAGTGAAAAACTGTTTTTT. Encoded protein: CASSPDRGSEKLFF. This sequence joins TRBV18 and TRBJ1-4; 10 positions match TRBD1. In germline, CDR1 is KGHSH, CDR2 LQKENI. The V and J ends lost 3 bases and 7 bases, in that order; junction bases with no gene match: 2. The CDR3 covers 14 residues.

This rearrangement joins TRBV4-3 to TRBJ2-1, with D possibly TRBD2 on 6 matching bases. CDR3 length equals 15 residues. Germline assignment: CDR1 LGHNA and CDR2 YSLEER. Trimming removed 5 bases from V and 4 bases from J, with 15 bases in between. CDR3 amino acids: CASSTRGGAYNEQFF. CDR3 DNA: TGCGCCAGCAGCACCCGCGGAGGGGCTTACAATGAGCAGTTCTTC.

CDR3 protein: CASSMGQPGNTIYF. CDR3 DNA: TGTGCCAGCAGCATGGGACAGCCTGGAAACACCATATATTTT. This chain joins TRBV7-2 and TRBJ1-3; 7 positions match TRBD1. The CDR3 is 14 residues long. V was clipped by 5 bases and J by 2 bases; unmatched bases: 3. Germline loops: CDR1 SGHTA, CDR2 FQGNSA.

This clone was seen a handful of times. The chain links TRBV30 to TRBJ1-1; D is possibly TRBD1 (6 bases). Looked up from germline, CDR1 is GTSNPN and CDR2 is SVGIG (reference sequence). Between the trimmed V and J ends, which lost 0 bases and 4 bases, there was a span of 12 bases. The CDR3 length is 14 residues. In nucleotides, the CDR3 is TGTGCCTGGAGTGTACCGGGGGGCGTCACTGAAGCTTTCTTT. Translating gives CAWSVPGGVTEAFF.

The genes are TRBV18 and TRBJ2-1; 7 nucleotides line up with TRBD1. V trimming: 4 bases; J trimming: 4 bases; junction bases outside the gene matches: 7. CDR3 length: 15 residues. In germline, CDR1 is KGHSH, CDR2 LQKENI. CDR3 DNA sequence: TGTGCCAGCTCACGGAGACAGGGTAGTTACAATGAGCAGTTCTTC. Translation: CASSRRQGSYNEQFF.

V gene TRBV5-6 combines with J gene TRBJ2-7, with a weak D call TRBD2 (5 bases). There are 14 residues in the CDR3. CDR1 SGHDT and CDR2 YYEEEE come from the germline V gene. V shed 3 bases and J shed 1 base, with 11 bases lying between them. As DNA, the CDR3 is TGTGCCAGCAGCTCACTAGGCAGATCCTACGAGCAGTACTTC. Protein: CASSSLGRSYEQYF.

Written as DNA, the CDR3 is TGTGCCAGCAGCCACGTGGGGGGGGCATGGACAGATACGCAGTATTTT. Translating gives CASSHVGGAWTDTQYF. The V call is TRBV11-3, the J call TRBJ2-3; weak D call: TRBD2 (7 bases). Germline V gives CDR1 SGHNT, CDR2 YENEEA. Between the trimmed V and J ends, which lost 5 bases and 3 bases, there was a span of 18 bases. The CDR3 has 16 amino acids. The full variable domain, its missing parts supplied by reference TRBV11-3 and TRBJ2-3, is EAGVVQSPRYKIIEKKQPVAFWCNPISGHNTLYWYLQNLGQGPELLIRYENEEAVDDSQLPKDRFSAERLKGVDSTLKIQPAELGDSAVYLCASSHVGGAWTDTQYFGPGTRLTVL.

This sequence joins TRBV7-6 and TRBJ2-1, with D maybe TRBD1 (5 bases). The germline V gene has CDR1 SGHVS and CDR2 FNYEAQ. Trimming shortened V by 1 base and J by 6 bases, and 13 bases separated the two germline ends. The length of the CDR3 is 15 residues. The CDR3 region has the DNA TGTGCCAGCAGCTTAGAGGCAGGGTTGATCAATGAGCAGTTCTTC. Its protein product is CASSLEAGLINEQFF.

This sequence joins TRBV4-3 and TRBJ2-3; 8 bases are a match to TRBD2. Germline lookup yields CDR1 LGHNA and CDR2 YSLEER. Trimming took 0 bases from V and 2 from J; bases not matched to a gene: 1. The CDR3 spans 15 residues. The CDR3 spells CASSQELADTDTQYF. In DNA form, the CDR3 reads TGCGCCAGCAGCCAAGAACTAGCGGACACAGATACGCAGTATTTT.

This chain uses TRBV30 with TRBJ2-3; D is unresolved. CDR1 and CDR2 from the germline V gene are GTSNPN and SVGIG (reference sequence). This CDR3 is built from 13 residues. V shed 2 bases and J shed 3 bases, with 9 bases lying between them. The CDR3 bases are TGTGCCTGGAGTTCATCAGCGACAGATACGCAGTATTTT. Protein sequence: CAWSSSATDTQYF.

The chain has TRBV19 and TRBJ1-4; weak D call: TRBD1 (6 bases). Germline CDR1 and CDR2: LNHDA and SQIVND (reference sequence). V gave up 0 bases and J gave up 3 bases, with 14 bases separating them. CDR3 length: 17 amino acids. The CDR3 DNA is TGTGCCAGTAGTATAGATGGCCCGGGGGGGCCTAATGAAAAACTGTTTTTT. It specifies CASSIDGPGGPNEKLFF. The complete variable domain, with remaining parts taken from reference TRBV19 and TRBJ1-4, reads DGGITQSPKYLFRKEGQNVTLSCEQNLNHDAMYWYRQDPGQGLRLIYYSQIVNDFQKGDIAEGYSVSREKKESFPLTVTSAQKNPTAFYLCASSIDGPGGPNEKLFFGSGTQLSVL.

As DNA, the CDR3 is TGTGCCAGTAGTAGGACAGGTTACACTGAAGCTTTCTTT. Encoded protein: CASSRTGYTEAFF. The chain has TRBV19 and TRBJ1-1, with 7 bases matching TRBD1. CDR3 length: 13 residues. Germline assignment: CDR1 LNHDA and CDR2 SQIVND (reference sequence). V shed 4 bases and J 3 bases; nucleotides not matched to a gene: 2.